Included here is one T cell receptor beta chain sequence, with context. The target antigen is unknown. Patients had HPV-negative, locally advanced oral cavity squamous cell carcinoma. The table came from immunoSEQ multiplex PCR; TCRdb's copy has only in-frame clones and leaves some out. The sample has 55,000 to 75,000 clones; around four fifths are singletons. This entry belongs to a study of neoadjuvant anti-PD-1 for oral cavity cancer. Study-wide background: Most patients had three to four biweekly doses of 3 mg/kg nivolumab before resection. The study's findings and limits: Pretreatment Treg/Th17 ratio correlated inversely with post-treatment tumor clonality. Post-nivolumab, blood T cell clonality was significantly elevated in non-responders.

The V gene's germline CDR1 is SGDLS and CDR2 YYNGEE. V lost 2 bases and J lost 8, with 16 bases in between. CDR3 size: 15 residues. This sample comprised PBMCs, obtained before nivolumab (anti-PD-1) treatment. The clonotype originates from a person between 40 and 85 years old with oral cavity squamous cell carcinoma. The chain joins TRBV9 to TRBJ1-4; D possibly corresponds to TRBD1 (6 bases). CDR3 DNA sequence: TGTGCCAGCAGCGTTCGGGGGGCGCTTCCCGAAAAACTGTTTTTT. This codes for CASSVRGALPEKLFF.